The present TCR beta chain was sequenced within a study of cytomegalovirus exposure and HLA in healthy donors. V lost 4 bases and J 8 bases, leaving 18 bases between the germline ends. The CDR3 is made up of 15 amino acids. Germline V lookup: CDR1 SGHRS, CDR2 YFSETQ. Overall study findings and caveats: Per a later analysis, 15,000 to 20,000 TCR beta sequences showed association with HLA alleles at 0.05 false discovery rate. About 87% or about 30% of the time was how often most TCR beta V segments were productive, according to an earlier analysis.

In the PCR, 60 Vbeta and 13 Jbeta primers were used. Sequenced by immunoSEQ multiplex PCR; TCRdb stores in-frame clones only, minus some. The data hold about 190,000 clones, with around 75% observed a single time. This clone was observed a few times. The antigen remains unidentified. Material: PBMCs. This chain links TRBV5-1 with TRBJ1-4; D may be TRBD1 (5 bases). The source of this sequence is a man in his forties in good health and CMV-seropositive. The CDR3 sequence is CASSPWAPGKEKLFF. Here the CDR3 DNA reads TGCGCCAGCAGCCCCTGGGCCCCAGGGAAGGAAAAACTGTTTTTT.